A selection of T cell receptor beta chains follows, all from one sample in a study of vaccination and CD4 T cells after COVID-19. No cognate antigen is known for these TCRs. A single record per CDR3 protein comes from TCRdb applying MiXCR to the PCR reads. The sample lists fewer than 25,000 distinct CDR3 sequences, roughly 29% seen once, with roughly 3.2% in the top ten. The input for sequencing was CD4+ T cells from blood, cultured in vitro, taken about 7 months after SARS-CoV-2 vaccination. All receptors come from a human donor who had recovered from COVID-19. Each CDR3 is given with its conserved first and last residue. Each record gives: CDR3 DNA, CDR3 protein, D gene, J gene, clone size, CDR3 length, V gene. A D gene is named only where the DNA matches it firmly. A row's size may be missing; if present it is once, few, many or a size class.

TGCAGTGCTAGGAACCCACAGGGACTAGCGGAAATCGAGCAGTACTTC,CSARNPQGLAEIEQYF,TRBD2,TRBJ2-7,.,16,TRBV20-1
TGTGCCAGCAGCACCACCCCCCCCGGGACAGGGCTATATGGCTACACCTTC,CASSTTPPGTGLYGYTF,TRBD1,TRBJ1-2,few,17,TRBV7-2
TGTGCCAGCAGTGAAAACGGCTTAGTGGAGCAGTACTTC,CASSENGLVEQYF,.,TRBJ2-7,few,13,TRBV6-1
TGTGCCAGCAGCAGGTCGGGACTAGCTGTATCCTACAATGAGCAGTTCTTC,CASSRSGLAVSYNEQFF,TRBD2,TRBJ2-1,.,17,TRBV7-6
TGCAGTGCTAGAGATTATCGGGGATGGAACTATGGCTACACCTTC,CSARDYRGWNYGYTF,.,TRBJ1-2,few,15,TRBV20-1
TGTGCCAGCAGCTTAGGCAGGGGGACCGGGGAGCTGTTTTTT,CASSLGRGTGELFF,TRBD1,TRBJ2-2,.,14,TRBV7-2
TGTGCCAGCAGCCAAGCTGGGACAGGTCTCTACGAGCAGTACTTC,CASSQAGTGLYEQYF,TRBD1,TRBJ2-7,.,15,TRBV4-2
TGCAGTGCTGCACGGGGGGGTGGGGGCAATCAGCCCCAGCATTTT,CSAARGGGGNQPQHF,.,TRBJ1-5,few,15,TRBV20-1
TGTGCCACCAGCAGAGACCGCTTACCGGAGACCCAGTACTTC,CATSRDRLPETQYF,.,TRBJ2-5,many,14,TRBV15
TGTGCCAGCAGCCCCGGGTCCCTCAACCGAGGGGAGCAGTTCTTC,CASSPGSLNRGEQFF,.,TRBJ2-1,few,15,TRBV7-9
TGTGCCATCAGTGCTCCAGGGATAAGATATGGCTACACCTTC,CAISAPGIRYGYTF,.,TRBJ1-2,.,14,TRBV10-3
TGTGCCAGTAGTATAAAGGGGAATGAGCAGTTCTTC,CASSIKGNEQFF,.,TRBJ2-1,once,12,TRBV19
TGCAGTGCTAGCAGCAACGAGCAGTACTTC,CSASSNEQYF,.,TRBJ2-7,.,10,TRBV20-1
TGTGCCAGCAACCTAGGAGACAATGAGCAGTTCTTC,CASNLGDNEQFF,.,TRBJ2-1,medium-sized,12,TRBV6-1
TGTGCCAGCAGCTTGTCGGCCGGCGGGTGGGATGAGCAGTTCTTC,CASSLSAGGWDEQFF,.,TRBJ2-1,.,15,TRBV5-4
TGCAGTGCTAGAAGGCAGTCTGGTTATGGCTACACCTTC,CSARRQSGYGYTF,.,TRBJ1-2,.,13,TRBV20-1
TGTGCCAGCTCACGGGACTCCCCAGGAGAGCAGTTCTTC,CASSRDSPGEQFF,.,TRBJ2-1,.,13,TRBV18
TGCAGTGCTATGAACCCGGGACACAGATACGAGCAGTACTTC,CSAMNPGHRYEQYF,.,TRBJ2-7,few,14,TRBV20-1